Shown below are 7 T cell receptor beta chains from a single sample sequenced in a study of identical twins. MiXCR, run by TCRdb on the 5' RACE reads, gives a single entry per CDR3 protein. This table holds over 200,000 distinct CDR3 sequences, 5.5% to 7.5% found once. This sample was shared with a second study, whose subject was T cells expressing NK-cell markers.

The sequenced material came from CD8+ T cells sorted from blood. The receptors were sampled from a woman between 18 and 29 years old in good health.

There are a few counts of this clonotype. The genes are TRBV15 and TRBJ1-3; D might be TRBD1 (6 bases). This CDR3 comprises 18 residues. The V gene lost 3 bases and the J gene lost 4 bases, with 22 bases spanning the gap. Germline CDR1 reads LNHNV; CDR2 reads YYDKDF (reference sequence). The CDR3 DNA reads as TGTGCCACCAGCAGTGAACCGGGACAAGGGGCTATCGGAAACACCATATATTTT. It codes for CATSSEPGQGAIGNTIYF.

The rearrangement joins TRBV24-1 to TRBJ2-1; D not resolved. V gave up 0 bases and J gave up 7 bases, with 3 bases separating them. The CDR3 sequence is 12 residues long. Germline CDR1 is KGHDR and CDR2 is SFDVKD. CDR3 sequence: CATSDLHNEQFF. In DNA form, the CDR3 reads TGTGCCACCAGTGATTTGCATAATGAGCAGTTCTTC.

The genes are TRBV11-2 and TRBJ2-3, with D hard to call. Trimming took off 2 bases at V and 1 base at J, with 19 bases between the two ends. CDR3 size: 18 residues. The germline V gene encodes CDR1 SGHAT and CDR2 FQNNGV. Here the CDR3 reads CASSLTRLGKVRTDTQYF. The CDR3 nucleotides read TGTGCCAGCAGCTTAACCAGACTGGGGAAGGTTCGCACAGATACGCAGTATTTT.

The sample holds many counts of this clonotype. The chain couples TRBV27 to TRBJ2-1; D unclear. V lost 3 bases and J 6 bases, leaving 6 bases between the germline ends. The CDR3 totals 12 residues. CDR1 and CDR2 (germline): MNHEY, SMNVEV (reference sequence). CDR3: CASSFNANEQFF. The CDR3 DNA is TGTGCCAGCAGTTTCAACGCCAATGAGCAGTTCTTC.

This clonotype showed up just a few times. The chain couples TRBV3-1 to TRBJ2-1, with a tentative D call TRBD1 (5 bases). This CDR3 region has 15 residues. Per the germline V gene, CDR1 is LGHDT and CDR2 is YNNKEL (reference sequence). Between the trimmed V and J ends, which lost 4 bases and 4 bases, there was a span of 14 bases. The CDR3 reads CASSPTEGAYNEQFF. The CDR3 DNA is TGTGCCAGCAGCCCCACCGAAGGGGCATACAATGAGCAGTTCTTC.

J is TRBJ2-3 and V is TRBV13; no clear D. V lost 5 bases to trimming and J lost 3 bases, with 12 bases between them. CDR3 length: 14 amino acids. CDR1 is PRHDT and CDR2 is FYEKMQ in the germline V gene (reference sequence). The CDR3 sequence is CASSPLGNTDTQYF. The CDR3 bases are TGTGCCAGCAGCCCCCTCGGTAATACAGATACGCAGTATTTT.

This clonotype showed up just a few times. The genes are TRBV20-1 and TRBJ1-6; 7 nucleotides match TRBD1. The CDR3 spans 18 residues. With 4 bases clipped from V and 0 bases from J, the junction kept 12 bases outside the gene matches. Looked up from germline, CDR1 is DFQATT and CDR2 is SNEGSKA (reference sequence). The CDR3 DNA reads as TGCAGTGCTACTCCGGGACAGAGCCTCTCCTCCTATAATTCACCCCTCCACTTT. It codes for CSATPGQSLSSYNSPLHF.